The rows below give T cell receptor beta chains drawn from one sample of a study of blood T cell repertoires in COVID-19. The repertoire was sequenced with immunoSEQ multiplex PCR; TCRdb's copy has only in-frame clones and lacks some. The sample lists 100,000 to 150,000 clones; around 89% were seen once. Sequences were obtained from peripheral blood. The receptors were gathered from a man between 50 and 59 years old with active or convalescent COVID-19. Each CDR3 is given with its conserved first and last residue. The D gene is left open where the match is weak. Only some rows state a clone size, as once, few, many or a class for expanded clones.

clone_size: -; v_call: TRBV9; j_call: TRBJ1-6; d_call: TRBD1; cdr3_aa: CASSKGQGDSPLHF; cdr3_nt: TGTGCCAGCAGCAAGGGACAGGGCGATTCACCCCTCCACTTT
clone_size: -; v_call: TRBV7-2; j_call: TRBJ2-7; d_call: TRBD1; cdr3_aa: CASSLGDSSVSYEQYF; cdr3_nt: TGTGCCAGCAGCTTGGGGGACAGCTCAGTTTCCTACGAGCAGTACTTC
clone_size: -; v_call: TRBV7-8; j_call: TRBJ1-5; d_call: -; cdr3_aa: CASSPFVGVSNQPQHF; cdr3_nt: TGTGCCAGCAGCCCTTTCGTAGGGGTCAGCAATCAGCCCCAGCATTTT
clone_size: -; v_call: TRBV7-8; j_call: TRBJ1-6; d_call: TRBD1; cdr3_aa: CASSVDRARSPLHF; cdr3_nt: TGTGCCAGCAGCGTCGACAGGGCTAGGTCACCCCTCCACTTT
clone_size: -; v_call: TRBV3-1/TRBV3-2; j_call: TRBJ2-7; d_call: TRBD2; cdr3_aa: CASSQDSSGRSRQYF; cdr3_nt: TGTGCCAGCAGCCAAGATTCAAGCGGGAGGTCGCGGCAGTACTTC
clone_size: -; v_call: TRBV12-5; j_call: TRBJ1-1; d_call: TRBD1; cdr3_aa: CASGTGQGNTEAFF; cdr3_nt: TGTGCTAGTGGTACCGGACAGGGAAACACTGAAGCTTTCTTT
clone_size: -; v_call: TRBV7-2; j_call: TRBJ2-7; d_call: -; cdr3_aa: CASSAQVSPSYEQYF; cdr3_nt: TGTGCCAGCAGCGCCCAGGTTTCCCCCTCCTACGAGCAGTACTTC
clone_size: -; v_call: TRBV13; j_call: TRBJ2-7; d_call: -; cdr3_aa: CASSLVAGPSYEQYF; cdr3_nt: TGTGCCAGCAGCTTAGTGGCAGGGCCGTCCTACGAGCAGTACTTC
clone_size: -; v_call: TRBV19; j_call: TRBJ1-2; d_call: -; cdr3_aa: CASSIPQGHGYTF; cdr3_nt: TGTGCCAGTAGTATTCCCCAGGGCCATGGCTACACCTTC
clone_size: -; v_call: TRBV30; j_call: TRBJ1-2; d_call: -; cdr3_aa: CAWSVQQPYGYTF; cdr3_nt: TGTGCCTGGAGTGTACAACAGCCCTATGGCTACACCTTC
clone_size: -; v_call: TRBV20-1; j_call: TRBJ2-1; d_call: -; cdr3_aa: CSARYNEQFF; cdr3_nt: TGCAGTGCGAGGTACAATGAGCAGTTCTTC
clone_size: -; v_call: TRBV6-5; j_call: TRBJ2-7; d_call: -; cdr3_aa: CASSYRSSYEQYF; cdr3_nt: TGTGCCAGCAGTTACAGGAGCTCCTACGAGCAGTACTTC
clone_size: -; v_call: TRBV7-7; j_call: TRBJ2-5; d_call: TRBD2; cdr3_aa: CASSQTSGGQTQYF; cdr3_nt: TGTGCCAGCAGCCAAACTAGCGGGGGCCAAACCCAGTACTTC
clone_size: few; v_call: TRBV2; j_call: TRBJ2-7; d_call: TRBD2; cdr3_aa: CASSPGRVNEQYF; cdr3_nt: TGTGCCAGCAGCCCGGGGAGGGTTAACGAGCAGTACTTC
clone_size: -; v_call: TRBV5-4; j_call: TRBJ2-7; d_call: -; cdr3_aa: CASSLGSTGTYEQYF; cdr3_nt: TGTGCCAGCAGCTTGGGTAGTACGGGAACCTACGAGCAGTACTTC
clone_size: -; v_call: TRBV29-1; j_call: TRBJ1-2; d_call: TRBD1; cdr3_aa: CSVANRGGYGYTF; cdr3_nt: TGCAGCGTTGCCAACAGGGGGGGGTATGGCTACACCTTC
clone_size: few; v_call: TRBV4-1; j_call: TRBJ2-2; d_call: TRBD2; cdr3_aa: CASSQESPGGANTGELFF; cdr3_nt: TGCGCCAGCAGCCAAGAAAGTCCGGGAGGGGCGAACACCGGGGAGCTGTTTTTT
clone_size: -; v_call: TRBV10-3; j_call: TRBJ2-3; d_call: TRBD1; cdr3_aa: CAISESGQGTDTQYF; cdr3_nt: TGTGCCATCAGTGAATCGGGACAGGGGACAGATACGCAGTATTTT
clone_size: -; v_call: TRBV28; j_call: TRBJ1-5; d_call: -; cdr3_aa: CASRTGRLLPNQPQHF; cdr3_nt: TGTGCCAGCCGAACTGGCAGGCTCTTACCAAATCAGCCCCAGCATTTT
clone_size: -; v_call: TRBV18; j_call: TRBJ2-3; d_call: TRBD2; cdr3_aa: CASSTSLAGLTDTQYF; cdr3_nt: TGTGCCAGCTCAACCTCTTTAGCGGGGCTCACAGATACGCAGTATTTT
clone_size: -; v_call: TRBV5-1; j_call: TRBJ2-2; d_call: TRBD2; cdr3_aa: CASSTGGGRTGELFF; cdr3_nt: TGCGCCAGCAGTACCGGGGGAGGGAGGACCGGGGAGCTGTTTTTT
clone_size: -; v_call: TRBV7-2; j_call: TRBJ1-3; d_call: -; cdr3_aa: CASSLYLSGNTIYF; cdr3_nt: TGTGCCAGCAGCTTATATCTATCCGGAAACACCATATATTTT